The present TCR beta chain was sequenced within a study of breast tumors, draining lymph nodes, adjacent tissues. This clonotype was recorded many times. What it binds is unknown. Breast cancer patients provided tissue from their axillary draining lymph nodes. One entry per CDR3 protein, called by TCRdb with MiXCR from the multiplex PCR reads. This sample has 200,000 to 250,000 distinct CDR3 sequences, with approximately 30% found just once. Study findings and constraints: Tumor repertoires ranked between lymph nodes and nontumor tissue in diversity, with V and J gene preferences. The lymph node origin of tumor T cells was framed as consistent with a hypothesis, not demonstrated. Findings are consistent with lymph node origin and intratumoral expansion of most tumor T cells. Compared with basal-like, luminal-like tumors shared significantly more repertoire with nontumor tissue.

Trimming pared 3 bases from V and 1 base from J, leaving 15 bases between. This CDR3 is built from 16 residues. Germline values: CDR1 KGHSH, CDR2 LQKENI. The gene calls are TRBV18 and TRBJ2-5; D is perhaps TRBD1 (6 bases). The sequenced sample consisted of axillary lymph node tissue. This TCR was recovered from a female donor with breast cancer. Some clones in this sample may be carry-over from other donors' samples. The CDR3 loop reads CASSPLMDSIQETQYF. As DNA, the CDR3 is TGTGCCAGCTCACCCCTAATGGACAGCATCCAAGAGACCCAGTACTTC.